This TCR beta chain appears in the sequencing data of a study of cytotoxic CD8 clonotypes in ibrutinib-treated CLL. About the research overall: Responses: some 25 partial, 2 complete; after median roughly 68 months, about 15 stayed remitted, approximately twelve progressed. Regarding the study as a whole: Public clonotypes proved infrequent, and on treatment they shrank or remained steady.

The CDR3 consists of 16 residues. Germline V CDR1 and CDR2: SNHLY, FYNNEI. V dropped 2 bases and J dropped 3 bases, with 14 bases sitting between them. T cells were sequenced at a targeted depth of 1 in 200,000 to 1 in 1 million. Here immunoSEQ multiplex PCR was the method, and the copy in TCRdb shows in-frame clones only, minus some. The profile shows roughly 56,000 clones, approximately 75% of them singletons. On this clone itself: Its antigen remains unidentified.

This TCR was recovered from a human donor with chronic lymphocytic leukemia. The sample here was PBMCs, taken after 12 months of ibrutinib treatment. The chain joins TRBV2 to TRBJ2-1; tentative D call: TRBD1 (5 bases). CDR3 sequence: CASSERVGVFYNEQFF. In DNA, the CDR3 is TGTGCCAGCAGTGAACGGGTAGGGGTATTCTACAATGAGCAGTTCTTC.